A single sample is the source of the 19 T cell receptor beta chains below, sequenced in a study of T-cell reconstitution after alpha-beta-depleted transplantation in children. Preparation of the TCRbeta library involved a method that used unique molecular identifiers. Via MiXCR, TCRdb re-called the PCR reads, giving one row per CDR3 protein. Of 550,000 to 800,000 distinct CDR3 sequences listed, around 14% are singletons. The sequences come from PBMCs, collected before TCRalphabeta/CD19-depleted stem cell transplant. These receptors were taken from a girl aged 2 to 10 with congenital amegakaryocytic thrombocytopenia, due to receive a stem cell transplant.

In its sample, this clonotype was seen many times. V is TRBV20-1 and J is TRBJ2-1; possible D gene TRBD2, 5 bases. Germline V gene sequence: CDR1 DFQATT, CDR2 SNEGSKA (reference sequence). The CDR3 contains 16 residues. V lost 4 bases and J 0 bases, leaving 16 bases between the germline ends. The CDR3 is CSAKTEPSISYNEQFF. CDR3 DNA sequence: TGCAGTGCTAAAACAGAGCCTAGCATCTCCTACAATGAGCAGTTCTTC.

This clonotype was seen many times. This rearrangement joins TRBV5-1 to TRBJ1-1; tentative D call: TRBD1 (5 bases). Germline V gives CDR1 SGHRS, CDR2 YFSETQ. V was pared by 0 bases and J by 1 base, with 10 bases between. The CDR3 is 15 amino acids. The CDR3 region has the DNA TGCGCCAGCAGCTTGGGACAGTTAAGGAACACTGAAGCTTTCTTT. Protein: CASSLGQLRNTEAFF.

The rearrangement links TRBV28 to TRBJ1-5; D unresolved. The ends were cut back, 1 base at V and 9 bases at J, with 7 bases in the middle. In germline, CDR1 is MDHEN, CDR2 SYDVKM. The CDR3 is 12 amino acids. CDR3 protein: CASSLSRTPQHF. In DNA form, the CDR3 reads TGTGCCAGCAGTTTATCCAGGACGCCCCAGCATTTT.

This clonotype was seen more than once but under ten times. This chain connects TRBV19 to TRBJ2-5, with 8 bases that match TRBD2. Germline-derived CDR1 and CDR2 are LNHDA and SQIVND (reference sequence). This CDR3 is built from 14 residues. With V trimmed by 6 bases and J by 0 bases, 3 bases remained unmatched. The CDR3 region is CASSILADQETQYF. In nucleotides, the CDR3 is TGTGCCAGTAGCATACTAGCGGACCAAGAGACCCAGTACTTC.

This clonotype was recorded a few times. The chain links TRBV5-1 to TRBJ2-5, with D possibly TRBD2 on 6 matching bases. This CDR3 is 16 amino acids long. Looked up from germline, CDR1 is SGHRS and CDR2 is YFSETQ. V was pared by 2 bases and J by 1 base, with 15 bases between. The CDR3 reads CASSFPDGGSQETQYF. In DNA, the CDR3 is TGCGCCAGCAGCTTCCCGGACGGGGGTTCCCAAGAGACCCAGTACTTC.

This clonotype was seen ten or more times. This chain joins TRBV5-1 and TRBJ2-2, with 7 bases that match TRBD1. The CDR3 spans 13 residues. The germline V gene has CDR1 SGHRS and CDR2 YFSETQ. The V gene end was trimmed by 3 bases and the J gene end by 5 bases; junction bases not matched to a gene: 1. CDR3 nucleotides: TGCGCCAGCAGCTCGGGACAGACCGGGGAGCTGTTTTTT. Protein product: CASSSGQTGELFF.

This clonotype was observed many times. The gene calls are TRBV12-3 or TRBV12-4 and TRBJ2-1, with no clear D. With 7 bases removed from V and 9 bases from J, the gap between germline ends came to 13 bases. CDR3 length: 12 residues. In nucleotides, the CDR3 is TGTGCCAGCACCCCTCTGGGTGGTGAGCAGTTCTTC. Its translation is CASTPLGGEQFF.

This clonotype was counted ten times or more. The CDR3 bases are TGTGCCACCAAGGCCTCTAGCGGGAGGGTGGCCAATGAGCAGTTCTTC. Translation gives CATKASSGRVANEQFF. The genes are TRBV10-3 and TRBJ2-1, with 12 positions matching TRBD2. The CDR3 has 16 residues. The V gene end was trimmed by 10 bases and the J gene end by 6 bases; junction bases not matched to a gene: 13. Germline assignment: CDR1 ENHRY and CDR2 SYGVKD.

V and J are TRBV12-3 or TRBV12-4 and TRBJ2-5; 9 nucleotides agree with TRBD2. The junction had 6 bases not matched to a gene; V was cut back by 3 bases and J by 1 base. The CDR3 sequence is 16 residues long. The CDR3, as DNA: TGTGCCAGCAGTTTCCTGCCTAGCGGGACCCAAGAGACCCAGTACTTC. Amino acid sequence: CASSFLPSGTQETQYF.

The chain uses TRBV30 and TRBJ2-1, with 15 bases that match TRBD2. CDR1 GTSNPN and CDR2 SVGIG come from the germline V gene (reference sequence). The CDR3 length is 13 residues. Trimming cost V 3 bases and J 15 bases; bases outside gene matches: 6. CDR3: CAWRSGGLAGGFF. The CDR3 DNA reads TGTGCCTGGAGGAGTGGGGGACTAGCGGGAGGGTTCTTC.

V is TRBV11-2 and J is TRBJ2-5, with TRBD2 identical over 7 bases. The CDR3 spans 19 residues. Trimming removed 0 bases from V and 5 bases from J; junction bases left unmatched: 18. Germline CDR1 reads SGHAT; CDR2 reads FQNNGV. In DNA, the CDR3 is TGTGCCAGCAGCTTAGAGGCCCCGAGGAGCGGGGATGATTATGAGACCCAGTACTTC. Its translation: CASSLEAPRSGDDYETQYF. The full variable domain, rest sourced from reference TRBV11-2 and TRBJ2-5, is EAGVAQSPRYKIIEKRQSVAFWCNPISGHATLYWYQQILGQGPKLLIQFQNNGVVDDSQLPKDRFSAERLKGVDSTLKIQPAKLEDSAVYLCASSLEAPRSGDDYETQYFGPGTRLLVL.

J is TRBJ1-1 and V is TRBV29-1; D gene unclear. CDR1 and CDR2 (germline): SQVTM, ANQGSEA. Trimming pared 4 bases from V and 0 bases from J, leaving 9 bases between. The CDR3 loop spans 13 amino acids. CDR3 protein: CSVVLLLNTEAFF. CDR3 DNA: TGCAGCGTTGTTCTACTCTTGAACACTGAAGCTTTCTTT.

This clonotype was seen a single time. A much larger clonotype is one base distant, so this may be a read error. This chain joins TRBV12-3 or TRBV12-4 and TRBJ2-7; 9 nucleotides line up with TRBD2. The junction had 9 bases not matched to a gene; V was cut back by 8 bases and J by 4 bases. This CDR3 spans 14 amino acids. The CDR3 loop is CASAPGSGRYEQYF. The CDR3 DNA sequence: TGTGCCAGCGCCCCGGGTAGCGGGAGATACGAGCAGTACTTC.

This clonotype showed up many times. This chain links TRBV20-1 with TRBJ2-3; TRBD2 matches 10 bases. CDR1 DFQATT and CDR2 SNEGSKA come from the germline V gene (reference sequence). CDR3 length: 15 residues. V lost 4 bases, J lost 0 bases, and 4 bases stayed unmatched. This CDR3 reads CSATGTSESTDTQYF. The DNA of the CDR3 is TGCAGTGCTACCGGGACTAGCGAAAGCACAGATACGCAGTATTTT.

This clonotype has just a few counts. J is TRBJ1-4 and V is TRBV20-1; tentatively, D is TRBD1 (6 bases). The CDR3 is made up of 16 amino acids. The germline V gene has CDR1 DFQATT and CDR2 SNEGSKA (reference sequence). V shed 5 bases and J shed 0 bases, with 16 bases lying between them. Written as DNA, the CDR3 is TGCAGTGCTTCACAGGGCGGACTTGCAACTAATGAAAAACTGTTTTTT. Its translation is CSASQGGLATNEKLFF.

For this clonotype: This sequence may be a read error, since a much larger clone differs from it by one base. The rearrangement links TRBV5-1 to TRBJ2-1; the D gene is possibly TRBD1 (5 bases). CDR1 is SGHRS, CDR2 YFSETQ, per germline. The CDR3 totals 15 residues. CDR3 loop: CASSLVGVEFNEQLF. In DNA form, the CDR3 reads TGCGCCAGCAGCTTAGTAGGGGTTGAGTTCAATGAGCAGCTCTTC.

This clonotype came up a few times. The chain is built from TRBV7-2 and TRBJ1-2, with a tentative D call TRBD1 (6 bases). The CDR3 sequence is 14 residues long. V lost 6 bases, J lost 6 bases, and 17 bases lay in between. CDR1 is SGHTA, CDR2 FQGNSA, per germline. The CDR3 DNA is TGTGCCAGCAGGAAGTCGGGGGCGCTCCATGGCTACACCTTC. It codes for CASRKSGALHGYTF.

This clonotype showed up just a few times. This chain joins TRBV29-1 and TRBJ2-3; TRBD1 aligns across 7 bases. The V and J ends lost 7 bases and 5 bases, in that order; junction bases with no gene match: 15. CDR3 length: 15 amino acids. Germline lookup yields CDR1 SQVTM and CDR2 ANQGSEA. CDR3 nucleotide sequence: TGCAGCGGATTCCTACGACAGGGATTAGTAGATACGCAGTATTTT. This encodes CSGFLRQGLVDTQYF.

The table lists this clonotype with many counts. The J gene is TRBJ2-7, the V gene TRBV5-1, with 9 nucleotides matching TRBD2. V gave up 1 base and J gave up 2 bases; unmatched junction bases: 4. The CDR3 is 15 residues long. The germline gives CDR1 SGHRS, CDR2 YFSETQ. The CDR3 is CASSLIPSGTYEQYF. The CDR3 coding sequence is TGCGCCAGCAGCTTGATTCCTAGCGGGACCTACGAGCAGTACTTC. The entire variable domain, with the rest obtained from reference TRBV5-1 and TRBJ2-7, is as follows: KAGVTQTPRYLIKTRGQQVTLSCSPISGHRSVSWYQQTPGQGLQFLFEYFSETQRNKGNFPGRFSGRQFSNSRSEMNVSTLELGDSALYLCASSLIPSGTYEQYFGPGTRLTVT.